Listed here is a single TCR beta chain. The sample holds a few counts of this clone. Which antigen it targets is not known. Base qualities are not at hand, and no much larger clone is one base apart. The High Capacity cDNA Reverse Transcription Kit was used to reverse transcribe all of the isolated RNA, meaning that expressed TCRB transcripts were what got sequenced. Naive, central memory and regulatory T cell samples underwent deep immunoSEQ sequencing, averaging around 3.9 million total reads per sample. After sorted cells were lysed in RLT buffer, RNA was extracted with DNase-treated RNeasy Micro or Mini kits, with the choice depending on cell number. To prevent cross-contamination, each cell subset was processed individually, whereas patient and healthy donor samples were processed jointly. The immunoSEQ multiplex PCR was used to amplify TCRB sequences from cDNA, yielding 87-bp fragments that span the CDR3 region. Sequencing of the amplicons was done on the Illumina HiSeq platform. Per the source publication's procedure: Synthetic template baselines were used to correct PCR bias computationally, reads within Hamming distance 2 were collapsed together, and singletons that could not be merged were discarded. Reads were aligned against IMGT to assign V, D and J genes, CDR3 length and insertions or deletions at six rearrangement sites. Within each subset, clonotype counts were normalized to the number of sorted cells before true diversity and Gini coefficients were calculated with the tcR R package. The overlap coefficient, calculated on TCRB nucleotide sequences, was used to quantify repertoire sharing. Out-of-frame TCRB sequences from naive cells were analyzed to stand in for the pre-selection repertoire. Sourced from immuneACCESS, this table was stored by TCRdb with only in-frame sequences that have V and J called. A share of the clones is absent; for the studies checked, an unresolved V gene accounts for under half, and the remainder has no known explanation. V and J calls and clone size are as listed in that table; D and trimming were resolved from the DNA. The sample data list about 270,000 clones, and approximately 15% of these were observed just once. The ten largest clones take up 0.015% to 0.02% of the sample.

This sample is drawn from a study of beta chain features in type 1 diabetes (dated 2018 in TCRdb). Concerning the study at large: Mean age, gender distribution, total cell number and subset yield were not different between patients and healthy donors. In the study, TCRB repertoires of sorted circulating CD4+ T cell subsets from recently diagnosed type 1 diabetes patients were compared with those of matched healthy donors. A total of some 110 million sorted cells were examined across all samples, and the number of cells per subset was strongly correlated with RNA yield. Regulatory and stem cell-like memory subsets were isolated from only 8 patients and roughly eight healthy donors, whereas naive and central memory subsets came from all 28 donors. The full study reports these points: At VDJ recombination sites, type 1 diabetes patients had fewer insertions and more deleted nucleotides, which implies abnormalities in thymic rearrangement. Only small numbers of individuals were included in the HLA sub-analyses, which left unresolved whether HLA type had any influence on TCRB rearrangement. Because cDNA was sequenced instead of genomic DNA, activated cells with high expression could be over-represented, although the groups did not differ in activation or CD3 levels. In all four CD4+ subsets, TCRB CDR3 length was moderately but significantly shorter in type 1 diabetes patients. Naive, central memory and regulatory TCRB repertoires appeared to be more alike among patients than among healthy donors. Shorter templates might have been favored by PCR, but patient and control samples were amplified and corrected together, so both groups would have been affected equally by any skew.

A single peripheral blood draw of about 116 mL on average was collected from each donor into heparinised tubes. A BD FACSAria II was used to sort naive, central memory, regulatory and stem cell-like memory CD4+ T cells with a panel that included CD45RO, CCR7, CD25, CD127, CD95 and CD27. Purity was above 98% for every sorted population. PBMCs were isolated immediately by Lymphoprep density gradient centrifugation and stained directly without culture. To minimize batch effects, samples were stained and sorted in pairs, one healthy donor with one patient per experiment. From V the trimming removes 3 bases and from J it removes 1 base, while the gene matches leave 13 bases of the junction unaccounted for. CDR1 MNHEY and CDR2 SMNVEV are derived from the germline V gene (reference sequence). Its CDR3 holds 19 amino acids, cysteine through phenylalanine. Only the CDR3 portion is preserved as DNA: 57 bases, with reading frame beginning at the first base.

The clonotype was recovered from a man younger than 45 with type 1 diabetes. Here the chain combines TRBV27 and TRBJ2-1, and TRBD2 aligns with 9 junction nucleotides. What was sequenced was naive CD4+ T cells from blood. This sample's cell subset or site label indicates: true naive CD4+ T cells. The DNA sequence is as follows: TGTGCCAGCAGTTTGATGGGGACTAGCCTCAGGGGGTCCTACAATGAGCAGTTCTTC. It translates to CASSLMGTSLRGSYNEQFF.